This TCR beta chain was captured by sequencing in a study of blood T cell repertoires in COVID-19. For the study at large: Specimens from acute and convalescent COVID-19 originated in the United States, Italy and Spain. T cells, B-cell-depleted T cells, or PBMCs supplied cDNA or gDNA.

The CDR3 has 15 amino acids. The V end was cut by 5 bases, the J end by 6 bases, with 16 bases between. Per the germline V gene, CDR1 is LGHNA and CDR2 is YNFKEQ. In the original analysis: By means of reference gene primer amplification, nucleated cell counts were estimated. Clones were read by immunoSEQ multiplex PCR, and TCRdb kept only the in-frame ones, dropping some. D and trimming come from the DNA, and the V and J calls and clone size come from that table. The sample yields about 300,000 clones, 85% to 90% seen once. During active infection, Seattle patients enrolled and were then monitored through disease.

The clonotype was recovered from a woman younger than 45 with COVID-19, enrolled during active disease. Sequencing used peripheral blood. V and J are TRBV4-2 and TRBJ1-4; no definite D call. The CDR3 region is CASSTQPQVDEKLFF. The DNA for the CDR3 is TGTGCCAGCAGCACGCAACCCCAGGTTGATGAAAAACTGTTTTTT.